The T cell receptor (beta chain) described here comes from a study of blood T cell repertoires in COVID-19. Across the study: The United States, Italy and Spain were the sources of the acute and convalescent COVID-19 samples. In each case, the material was cDNA or gDNA derived from T cells, B-cell-depleted T cells, or PBMCs.

V was clipped by 4 bases and J by 9 bases, with 16 bases between them. CDR3 size: 14 residues. Looked up from germline, CDR1 is MNHEY and CDR2 is SMNVEV (reference sequence). Original data processing: Nucleated cell counts were estimated from reference gene primer amplification. Assay used: immunoSEQ multiplex PCR; TCRdb lists only in-frame clones, some missing. Clonal size and the V and J genes are those of that table, whereas D and trimming came from the DNA. This sample yields about 200,000 clones, of which 88% are seen a single time; roughly 6% belongs to the top ten. The receptor's source is a middle-aged man with active or convalescent COVID-19. The chain uses TRBV27 and TRBJ2-1, with D possibly TRBD2 on 5 matching bases. The sample consisted of peripheral blood. The CDR3 spells CASSWDSVGSEQFF. CDR3 DNA sequence: TGTGCCAGCAGTTGGGATAGCGTTGGGAGTGAGCAGTTCTTC.